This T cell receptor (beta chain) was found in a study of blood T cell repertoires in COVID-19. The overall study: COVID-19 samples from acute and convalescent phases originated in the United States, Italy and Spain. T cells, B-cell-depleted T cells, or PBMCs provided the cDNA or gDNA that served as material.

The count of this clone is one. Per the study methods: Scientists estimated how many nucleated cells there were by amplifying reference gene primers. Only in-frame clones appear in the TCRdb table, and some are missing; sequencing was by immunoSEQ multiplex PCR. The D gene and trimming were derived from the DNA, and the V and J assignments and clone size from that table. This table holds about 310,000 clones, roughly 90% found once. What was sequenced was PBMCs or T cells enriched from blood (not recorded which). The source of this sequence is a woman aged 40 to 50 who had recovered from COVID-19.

The CDR3 DNA follows: TGCGCCAGCAGCTTGGTTGCGGGACGAATCACCGGGGAGCTGTTTTTT. Translated: CASSLVAGRITGELFF. The rearrangement uses TRBV5-1 and TRBJ2-2; a weak D match, TRBD2 (6 bases). This CDR3 is built from 16 residues. Trimming cost V 0 bases and J 4 bases, with 13 bases left between them. Germline-derived CDR1 and CDR2 are SGHRS and YFSETQ.